This TCR beta chain was retrieved from a study of OX40 agonist ivuxolimab in advanced cancers. Produced via immunoSEQ multiplex PCR; TCRdb's table is partial and in-frame only. Of roughly 11,000 clones listed, 85% to 90% were seen once; the top ten hold just under 30%. Germline loops: CDR1 MNHNS, CDR2 SASEGT. CDR3 size: 13 residues. V shed 7 bases and J 4 bases; nucleotides not matched to a gene: 5. This sample comprised CD4+ or CD8+ T cells sorted from blood, obtained in a trial of the OX40 agonist ivuxolimab. This TCR derives from an adult with an advanced solid tumor such as melanoma, head and neck, liver or kidney cancer. The chain uses TRBV6-1 and TRBJ2-7; 9 bases agree with TRBD1. CDR3 loop: CASTRQGVYEQYF. In nucleotides, the CDR3 is TGTGCCAGCACTCGACAGGGGGTGTACGAGCAGTACTTC.